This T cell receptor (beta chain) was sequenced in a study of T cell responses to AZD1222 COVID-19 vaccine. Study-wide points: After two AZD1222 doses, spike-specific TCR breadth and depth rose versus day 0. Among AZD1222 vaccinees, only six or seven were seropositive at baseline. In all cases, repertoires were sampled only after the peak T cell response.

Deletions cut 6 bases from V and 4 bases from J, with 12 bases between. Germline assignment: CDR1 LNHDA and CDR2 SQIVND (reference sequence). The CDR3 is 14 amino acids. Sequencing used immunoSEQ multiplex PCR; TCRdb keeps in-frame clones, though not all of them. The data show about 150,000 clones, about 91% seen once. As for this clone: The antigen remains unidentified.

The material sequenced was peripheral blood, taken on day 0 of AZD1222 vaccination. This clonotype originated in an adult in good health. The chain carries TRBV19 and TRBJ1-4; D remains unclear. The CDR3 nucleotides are TGTGCCAGTAGCGGGGTACAGTATAATGAAAAACTGTTTTTT. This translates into CASSGVQYNEKLFF.